The clone carrying this TCR beta chain was seen many times. Its cognate antigen is unknown. Unique molecular identifiers were used to barcode this TCRbeta library. TCRdb independently ran MiXCR on the PCR reads; one entry per CDR3 protein. This table holds around 210,000 distinct CDR3 sequences, about 6.6% found once. Per the germline V gene, CDR1 is SEHNR and CDR2 is FQNEAQ (reference sequence). The CDR3 has 13 residues. The V gene lost 3 bases and the J gene lost 7 bases, with 9 bases spanning the gap. This specimen belongs to a study of T-cell reconstitution after alpha-beta-depleted transplantation in children. Study conclusions and caveats: One year after transplant, T-cell counts and diversity came mostly from newly produced T cells.

The sequences come from PBMCs, collected before TCRalphabeta/CD19-depleted stem cell transplant. The chain employs TRBV7-9 and TRBJ2-2, with D uncertain. The sequence came from a boy aged 2-9 years with acute lymphoblastic leukemia, due to receive a stem cell transplant. CDR3 in amino acids: CASSLSTNGELFF. The CDR3 coding sequence is TGTGCCAGCAGCTTGTCAACTAACGGGGAGCTGTTTTTT.